A selection of T cell receptor beta chains follows, all from one sample in a study of graft-versus-host responses after intestinal transplantation. Their target antigens are unknown. Only in-frame clones appear in the TCRdb table, and some are missing; sequencing was by immunoSEQ multiplex PCR. The data contain around 100,000 clones, roughly 90% of them singletons. The specimen was unstimulated CD4+ T cells sorted from spleen or lymph node cells, collected before transplant. The receptors here all came from a human donor who was the organ donor for an intestinal transplant. Each CDR3 is given with its conserved first and last residue. The order of the fields is clone size, V gene, D gene, J gene, CDR3 DNA, CDR3 protein. D genes are given only for firm matches. Rows may omit the clone size; those that give it use once, few, many or a size class.

size: .
V: TRBV27
D: .
J: TRBJ2-1
DNA: TGTGCCAGCACCCCCTTCGCCTCGCGGGGAGAGCAGTTCTTC
CDR3: CASTPFASRGEQFF

size: .
V: TRBV6-5
D: TRBD2
J: TRBJ2-5
DNA: TGTGCCAGCCAAGTATGGGGGGGCCAAGAGACCCAGTACTTC
CDR3: CASQVWGGQETQYF

size: .
V: TRBV30
D: .
J: TRBJ2-7
DNA: TGTGCCTGGAGTGTACAACTAGGGAGGGAGCAGTACTTC
CDR3: CAWSVQLGREQYF

size: .
V: TRBV20-1
D: .
J: TRBJ1-1
DNA: TGCAGTGCTAGTGGGGGACCTGAAGCTTTCTTT
CDR3: CSASGGPEAFF

size: .
V: TRBV5-6
D: TRBD2
J: TRBJ2-3
DNA: TGTGCCAGCAGCTTGCAGGGCGGGGGGCCTCTACTTCCTCAGTATTTT
CDR3: CASSLQGGGPLLPQYF

size: .
V: TRBV6-5
D: .
J: TRBJ1-6
DNA: TGTGCCAGCAGCCGACAGCCCAATTCACCCCTCCACTTT
CDR3: CASSRQPNSPLHF

size: .
V: TRBV27
D: .
J: TRBJ2-7
DNA: TGTGCCAGCAGTTCTACATCGGGCAGTTACTCCTACGAGCAGTACTTC
CDR3: CASSSTSGSYSYEQYF

size: .
V: TRBV4-1
D: .
J: TRBJ1-2
DNA: TGCGCCAGCAGCCAAGGATTCGGGGGAAGGGGACCTAACTATGGCTACACCTTC
CDR3: CASSQGFGGRGPNYGYTF

size: few
V: TRBV6-1
D: .
J: TRBJ1-6
DNA: TGTGCCGCAAGCAGGGTTGTTGATTCACCCCTCCACTTT
CDR3: CAASRVVDSPLHF

size: .
V: TRBV14
D: .
J: TRBJ1-1
DNA: TGTGCCAGCAGCAGAGGCCCGGGGAACACTGAAGCTTTCTTT
CDR3: CASSRGPGNTEAFF

size: .
V: TRBV9
D: .
J: TRBJ2-2
DNA: TGTGCCAGCAGCGTGAAGATGAACACCGGGGAGCTGTTTTTT
CDR3: CASSVKMNTGELFF

size: .
V: TRBV27
D: TRBD1
J: TRBJ1-6
DNA: TGTGCCAGCAGTCCCGGGACAGGGCTAAGTTCACCCCTCCACTTT
CDR3: CASSPGTGLSSPLHF

size: .
V: TRBV11-2
D: .
J: TRBJ2-2
DNA: TGTGCCAGCAGTAAAACCGCCCTGGGGTACACCGGGGAGCTGTTTTTT
CDR3: CASSKTALGYTGELFF

size: .
V: TRBV5-4
D: .
J: TRBJ2-5
DNA: TGTGCCAGCAGCTTGGGAAACACCGGGACAAGAGGAGAGACCCAGTACTTC
CDR3: CASSLGNTGTRGETQYF

size: .
V: TRBV9
D: .
J: TRBJ1-4
DNA: TGTGCCAGCAGCGTAGCCTCTGGGGCCCTGGGTGAAAAACTGTTTTTT
CDR3: CASSVASGALGEKLFF

size: .
V: TRBV18
D: .
J: TRBJ2-1
DNA: TGTGCCAGCTCACCACCGGGTGGGGGGGCCCACAATGAGCAGTTCTTC
CDR3: CASSPPGGGAHNEQFF

size: .
V: TRBV5-4
D: TRBD1
J: TRBJ1-2
DNA: TGTGCCAGCAGCCAGGACAGGGTAGGTGGCTACACCTTC
CDR3: CASSQDRVGGYTF

size: once
V: TRBV30
D: .
J: TRBJ2-7
DNA: TGTGCCTGTAACGACAGGCCGCTCTCCTACGAGCAGTACTTC
CDR3: CACNDRPLSYEQYF

size: .
V: TRBV5-1
D: .
J: TRBJ2-7
DNA: TGCGCCAGCAGCTTGGAAGCGGGTTTGGGGGAAGTGCAGTACTTC
CDR3: CASSLEAGLGEVQYF

size: .
V: TRBV6-1
D: .
J: TRBJ1-1
DNA: TGTGCCAGCGAAACATCCTACGCACGAGCTTTCTTT
CDR3: CASETSYARAFF